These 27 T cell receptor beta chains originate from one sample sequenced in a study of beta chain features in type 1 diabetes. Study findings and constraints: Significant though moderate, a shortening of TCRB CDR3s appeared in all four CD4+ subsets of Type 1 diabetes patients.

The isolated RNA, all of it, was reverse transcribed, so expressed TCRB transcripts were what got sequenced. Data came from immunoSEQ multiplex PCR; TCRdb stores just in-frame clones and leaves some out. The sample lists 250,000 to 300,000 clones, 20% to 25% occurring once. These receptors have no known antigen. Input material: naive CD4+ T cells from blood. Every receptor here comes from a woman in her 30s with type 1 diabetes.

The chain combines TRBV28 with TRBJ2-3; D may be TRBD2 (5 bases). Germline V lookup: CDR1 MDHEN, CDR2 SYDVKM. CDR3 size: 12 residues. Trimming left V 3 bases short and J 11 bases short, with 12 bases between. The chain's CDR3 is CASSLGTGVQYF. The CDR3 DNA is TGTGCCAGCAGTTTGGGAACCGGGGTGCAGTATTTT.

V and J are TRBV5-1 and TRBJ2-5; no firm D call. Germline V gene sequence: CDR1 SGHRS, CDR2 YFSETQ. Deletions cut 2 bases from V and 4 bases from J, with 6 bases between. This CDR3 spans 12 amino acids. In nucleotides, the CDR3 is TGCGCCAGCAGCTTTAGTGGAGAGACCCAGTACTTC. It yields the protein CASSFSGETQYF. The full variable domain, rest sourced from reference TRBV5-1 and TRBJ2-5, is KAGVTQTPRYLIKTRGQQVTLSCSPISGHRSVSWYQQTPGQGLQFLFEYFSETQRNKGNFPGRFSGRQFSNSRSEMNVSTLELGDSALYLCASSFSGETQYFGPGTRLLVL.

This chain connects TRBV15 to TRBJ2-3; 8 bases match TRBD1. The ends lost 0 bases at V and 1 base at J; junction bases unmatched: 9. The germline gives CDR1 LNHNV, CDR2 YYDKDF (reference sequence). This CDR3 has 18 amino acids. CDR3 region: CATSREKMTGDRTDTQYF. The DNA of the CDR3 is TGTGCCACCAGCAGAGAGAAAATGACAGGGGATCGCACAGATACGCAGTATTTT.

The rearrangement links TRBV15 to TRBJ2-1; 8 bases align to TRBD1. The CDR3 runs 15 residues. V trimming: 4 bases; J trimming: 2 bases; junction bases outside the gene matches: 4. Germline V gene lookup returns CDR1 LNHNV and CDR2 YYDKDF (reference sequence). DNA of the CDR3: TGTGCCACCAGCATCACAGGGGGACCCTACAATGAGCAGTTCTTC. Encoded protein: CATSITGGPYNEQFF.

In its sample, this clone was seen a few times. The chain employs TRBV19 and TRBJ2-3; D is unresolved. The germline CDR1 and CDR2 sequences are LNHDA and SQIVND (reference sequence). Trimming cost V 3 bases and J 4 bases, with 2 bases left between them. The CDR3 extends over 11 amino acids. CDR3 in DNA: TGTGCCAGTAGTATCTCAGATACGCAGTATTTT. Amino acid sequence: CASSISDTQYF.

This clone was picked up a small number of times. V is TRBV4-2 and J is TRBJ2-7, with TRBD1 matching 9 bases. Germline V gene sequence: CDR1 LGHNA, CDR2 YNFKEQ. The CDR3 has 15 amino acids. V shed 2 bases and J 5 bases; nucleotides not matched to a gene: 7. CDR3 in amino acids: CASSQTGTGFNEQYF. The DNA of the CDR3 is TGTGCCAGCAGCCAAACCGGGACAGGGTTTAACGAGCAGTACTTC.

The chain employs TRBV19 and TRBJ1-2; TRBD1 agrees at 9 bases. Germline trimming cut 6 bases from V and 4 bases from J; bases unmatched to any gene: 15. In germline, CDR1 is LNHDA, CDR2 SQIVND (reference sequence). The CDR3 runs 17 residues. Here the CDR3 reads CASSPSGGTGTSYGYTF. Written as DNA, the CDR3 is TGTGCCAGTAGCCCTTCAGGCGGGACAGGGACTAGCTATGGCTACACCTTC.

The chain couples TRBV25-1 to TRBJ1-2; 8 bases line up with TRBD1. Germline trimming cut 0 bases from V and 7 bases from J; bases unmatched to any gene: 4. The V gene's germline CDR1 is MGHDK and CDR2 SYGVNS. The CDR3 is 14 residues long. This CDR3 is CASSEYTGGAGYTF. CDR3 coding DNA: TGTGCCAGCAGTGAATACACAGGGGGGGCTGGCTACACCTTC.

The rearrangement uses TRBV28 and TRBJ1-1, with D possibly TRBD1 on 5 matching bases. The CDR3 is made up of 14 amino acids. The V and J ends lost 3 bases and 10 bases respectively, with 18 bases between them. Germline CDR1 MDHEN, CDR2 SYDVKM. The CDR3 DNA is TGTGCCAGCAGTTTTCCCTTGAGGAGGGGAGGAGCTTTCTTT. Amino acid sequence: CASSFPLRRGGAFF.

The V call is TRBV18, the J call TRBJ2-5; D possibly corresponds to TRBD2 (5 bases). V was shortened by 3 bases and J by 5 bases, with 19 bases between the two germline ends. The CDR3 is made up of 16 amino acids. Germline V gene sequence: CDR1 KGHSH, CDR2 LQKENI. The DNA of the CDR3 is TGTGCCAGCTCACCGGCGACAAACACCGGGGTTGAGACCCAGTACTTC. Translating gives CASSPATNTGVETQYF.

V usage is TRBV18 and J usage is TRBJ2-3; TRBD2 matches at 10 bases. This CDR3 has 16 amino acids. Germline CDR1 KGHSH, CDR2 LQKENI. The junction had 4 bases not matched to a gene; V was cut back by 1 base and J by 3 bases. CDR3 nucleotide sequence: TGTGCCAGCTCACCACTAGCGGGAGGCCTAACAGATACGCAGTATTTT. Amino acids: CASSPLAGGLTDTQYF.

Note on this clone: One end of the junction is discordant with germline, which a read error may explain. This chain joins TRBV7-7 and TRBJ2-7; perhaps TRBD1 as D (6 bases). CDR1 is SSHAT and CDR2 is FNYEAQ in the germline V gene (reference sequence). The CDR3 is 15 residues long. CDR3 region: CASSLGAGPTYEQYF. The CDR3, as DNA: TGTGCTAGCAGCTTGGGGGCAGGGCCTACTTACGAGCAGTACTTC.

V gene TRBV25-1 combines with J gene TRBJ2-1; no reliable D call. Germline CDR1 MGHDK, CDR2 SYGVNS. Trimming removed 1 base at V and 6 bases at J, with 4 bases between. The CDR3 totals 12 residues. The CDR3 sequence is CASSEWANEQFF. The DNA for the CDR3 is TGTGCCAGCAGTGAATGGGCCAATGAGCAGTTCTTC.

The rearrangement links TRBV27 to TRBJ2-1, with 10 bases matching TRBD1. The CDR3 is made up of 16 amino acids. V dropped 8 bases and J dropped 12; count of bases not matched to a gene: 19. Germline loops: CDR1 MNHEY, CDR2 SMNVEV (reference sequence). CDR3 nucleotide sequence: TGTGCCAGCCGCCCTTCGGGACAGGGGTACAATGAGGGGCAGTTCTTC. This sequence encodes CASRPSGQGYNEGQFF.

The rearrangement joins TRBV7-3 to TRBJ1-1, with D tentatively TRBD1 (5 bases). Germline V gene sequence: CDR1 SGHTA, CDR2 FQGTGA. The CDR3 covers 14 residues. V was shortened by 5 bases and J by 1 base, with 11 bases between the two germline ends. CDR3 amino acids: CASSPNGGNTEAFF. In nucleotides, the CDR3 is TGTGCCAGCAGCCCGAACGGGGGGAACACTGAAGCTTTCTTT.

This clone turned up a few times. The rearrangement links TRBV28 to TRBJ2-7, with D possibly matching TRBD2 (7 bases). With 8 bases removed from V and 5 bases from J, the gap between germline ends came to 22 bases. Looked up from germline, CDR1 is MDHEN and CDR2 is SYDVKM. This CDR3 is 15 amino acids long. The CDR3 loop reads CASATGGAPFHEQYF. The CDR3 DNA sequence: TGTGCCAGCGCTACGGGGGGCGCCCCATTCCACGAGCAGTACTTC.

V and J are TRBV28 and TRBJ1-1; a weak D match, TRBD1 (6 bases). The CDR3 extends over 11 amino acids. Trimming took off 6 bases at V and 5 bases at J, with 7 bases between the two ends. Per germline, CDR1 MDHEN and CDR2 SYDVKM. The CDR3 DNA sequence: TGTGCCAGCAGGACAGGAACTGAAGCTTTCTTT. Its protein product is CASRTGTEAFF.

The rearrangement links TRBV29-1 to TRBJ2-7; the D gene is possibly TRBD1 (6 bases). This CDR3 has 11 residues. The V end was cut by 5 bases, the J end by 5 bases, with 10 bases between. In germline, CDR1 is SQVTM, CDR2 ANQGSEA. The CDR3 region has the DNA TGCAGCGTTTCGGACAGCCACGAGCAGTACTTC. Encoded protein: CSVSDSHEQYF.

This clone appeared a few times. The CDR3 DNA reads TGCAGCGTTGTTGCGGATCTGGAGACCCAGTACTTC. This encodes CSVVADLETQYF. The V gene is TRBV29-1, the J gene TRBJ2-5, with no clear D. V lost 4 bases and J 5 bases, leaving 11 bases between the germline ends. The CDR3 extends over 12 amino acids. Germline values: CDR1 SQVTM, CDR2 ANQGSEA.

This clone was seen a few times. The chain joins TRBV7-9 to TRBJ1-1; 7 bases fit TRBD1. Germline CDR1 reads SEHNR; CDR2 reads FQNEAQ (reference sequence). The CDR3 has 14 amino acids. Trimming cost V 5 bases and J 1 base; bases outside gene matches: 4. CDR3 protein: CASSRQGGNTEAFF. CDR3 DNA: TGTGCCAGCAGCCGACAGGGAGGGAACACTGAAGCTTTCTTT.

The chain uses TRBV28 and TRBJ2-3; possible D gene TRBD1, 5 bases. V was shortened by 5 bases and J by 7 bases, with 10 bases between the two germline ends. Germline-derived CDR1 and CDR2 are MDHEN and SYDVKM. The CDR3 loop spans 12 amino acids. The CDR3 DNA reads TGTGCCAGCAGTGGCACAGGTTATACGCAGTATTTT. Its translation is CASSGTGYTQYF.

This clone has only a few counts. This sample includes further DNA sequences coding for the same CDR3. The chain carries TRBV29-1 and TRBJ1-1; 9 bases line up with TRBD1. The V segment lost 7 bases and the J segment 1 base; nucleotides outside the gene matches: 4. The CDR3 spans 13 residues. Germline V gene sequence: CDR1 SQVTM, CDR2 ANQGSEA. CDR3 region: CSATTGGNTEAFF. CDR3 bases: TGCAGCGCCACGACAGGGGGGAACACTGAAGCTTTCTTT. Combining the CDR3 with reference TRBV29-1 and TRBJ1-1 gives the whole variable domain SAVISQKPSRDICQRGTSLTIQCQVDSQVTMMFWYRQQPGQSLTLIATANQGSEATYESGFVIDKFPISRPNLTFSTLTVSNMSPEDSSIYLCSATTGGNTEAFFGQGTRLTVV.

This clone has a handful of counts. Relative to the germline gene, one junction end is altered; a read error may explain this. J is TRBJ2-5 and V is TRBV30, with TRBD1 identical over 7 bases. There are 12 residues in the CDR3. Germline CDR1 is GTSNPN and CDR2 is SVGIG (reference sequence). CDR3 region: CAWSIVVQGMHF. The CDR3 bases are TGTGCCTGGAGCATCGTGGTACAGGGGATGCACTTC.

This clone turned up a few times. The CDR3 sequence is CSVRATNEKLFF. For the CDR3, the DNA is TGCAGCGTTCGAGCAACTAATGAAAAACTGTTTTTT. The chain recombines TRBV29-1 with TRBJ1-4; no clear D gene. The V end lost 5 bases, the J end lost 0 bases, and 4 bases lay between the germline ends. This CDR3 spans 12 amino acids. The germline gives CDR1 SQVTM, CDR2 ANQGSEA. Variable domain in full (rest from reference TRBV29-1 and TRBJ1-4): SAVISQKPSRDICQRGTSLTIQCQVDSQVTMMFWYRQQPGQSLTLIATANQGSEATYESGFVIDKFPISRPNLTFSTLTVSNMSPEDSSIYLCSVRATNEKLFFGSGTQLSVL.

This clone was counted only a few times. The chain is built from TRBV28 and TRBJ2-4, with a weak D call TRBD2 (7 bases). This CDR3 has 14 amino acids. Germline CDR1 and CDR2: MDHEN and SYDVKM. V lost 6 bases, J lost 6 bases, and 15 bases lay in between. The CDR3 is CASRSSGEGNIQYF. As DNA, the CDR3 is TGTGCCAGCAGATCCTCAGGGGAGGGAAACATTCAGTACTTC. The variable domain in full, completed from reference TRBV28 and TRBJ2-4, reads DVKVTQSSRYLVKRTGEKVFLECVQDMDHENMFWYRQDPGLGLRLIYFSYDVKMKEKGDIPEGYSVSREKKERFSLILESASTNQTSMYLCASRSSGEGNIQYFGAGTRLSVL.

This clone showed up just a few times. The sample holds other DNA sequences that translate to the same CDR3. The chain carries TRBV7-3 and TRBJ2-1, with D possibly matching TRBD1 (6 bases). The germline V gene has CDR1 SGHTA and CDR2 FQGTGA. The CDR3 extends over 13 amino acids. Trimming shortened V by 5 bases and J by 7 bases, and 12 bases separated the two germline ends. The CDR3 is CASSPQGGNEQFF. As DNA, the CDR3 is TGTGCCAGCAGCCCACAGGGTGGGAATGAGCAGTTCTTC.

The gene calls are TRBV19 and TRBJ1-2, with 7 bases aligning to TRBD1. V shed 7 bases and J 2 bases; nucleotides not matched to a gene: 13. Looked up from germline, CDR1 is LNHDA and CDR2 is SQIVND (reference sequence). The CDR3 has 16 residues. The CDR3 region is CASKRDSLGENYGYTF. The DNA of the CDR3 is TGTGCCAGTAAACGGGACAGCCTGGGGGAAAACTATGGCTACACCTTC. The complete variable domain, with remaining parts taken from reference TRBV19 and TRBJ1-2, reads DGGITQSPKYLFRKEGQNVTLSCEQNLNHDAMYWYRQDPGQGLRLIYYSQIVNDFQKGDIAEGYSVSREKKESFPLTVTSAQKNPTAFYLCASKRDSLGENYGYTFGSGTRLTVV.